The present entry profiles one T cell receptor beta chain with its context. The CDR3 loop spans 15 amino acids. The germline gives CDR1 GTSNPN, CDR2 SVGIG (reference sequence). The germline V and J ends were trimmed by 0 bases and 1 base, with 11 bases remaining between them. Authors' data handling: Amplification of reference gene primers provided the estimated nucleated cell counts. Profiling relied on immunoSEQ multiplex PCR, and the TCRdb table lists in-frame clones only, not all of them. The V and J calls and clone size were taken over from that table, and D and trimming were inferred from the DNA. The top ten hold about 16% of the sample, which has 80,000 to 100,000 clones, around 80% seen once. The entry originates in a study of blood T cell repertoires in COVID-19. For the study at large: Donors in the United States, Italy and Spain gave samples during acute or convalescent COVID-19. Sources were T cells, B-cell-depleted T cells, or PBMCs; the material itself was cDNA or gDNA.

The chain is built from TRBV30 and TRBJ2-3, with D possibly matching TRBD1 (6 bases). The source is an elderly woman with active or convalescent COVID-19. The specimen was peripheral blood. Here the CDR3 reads CAWSVQGTGTDTQYF. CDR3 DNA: TGTGCCTGGAGTGTACAGGGTACCGGCACAGATACGCAGTATTTT.